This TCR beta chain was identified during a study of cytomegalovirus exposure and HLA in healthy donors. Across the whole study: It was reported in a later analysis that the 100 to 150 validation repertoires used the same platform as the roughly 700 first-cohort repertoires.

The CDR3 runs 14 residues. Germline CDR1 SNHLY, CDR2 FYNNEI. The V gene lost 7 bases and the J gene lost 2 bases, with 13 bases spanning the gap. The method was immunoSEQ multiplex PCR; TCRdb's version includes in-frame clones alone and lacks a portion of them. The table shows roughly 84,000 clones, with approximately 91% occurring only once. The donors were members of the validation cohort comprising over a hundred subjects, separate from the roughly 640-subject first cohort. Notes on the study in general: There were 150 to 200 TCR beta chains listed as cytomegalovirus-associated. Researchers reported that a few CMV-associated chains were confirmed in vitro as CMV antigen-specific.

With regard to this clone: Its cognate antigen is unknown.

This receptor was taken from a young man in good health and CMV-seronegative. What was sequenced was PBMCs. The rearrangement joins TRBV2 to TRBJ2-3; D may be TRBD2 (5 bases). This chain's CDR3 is CASTWTPNTDTQYF. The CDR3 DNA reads TGTGCCAGCACCTGGACTCCCAACACAGATACGCAGTATTTT.